The 9 T cell receptor beta chains in this list originate from one sample, sequenced in a study of identical twins. TCRdb itself ran the 5' RACE reads through MiXCR, one entry per CDR3 protein. In the table there are roughly 630,000 distinct CDR3 sequences, roughly 7.2% of which are singletons. These records were also assigned to another study, of yellow fever vaccine responses in identical twins.

The source material was PBMCs. Every receptor here comes from a woman aged 18-29 years in good health.

The V and J genes are TRBV15 and TRBJ2-3; no reliable D call. This CDR3 spans 15 amino acids. V dropped 2 bases and J dropped 2 bases, with 11 bases sitting between them. Germline V CDR1 and CDR2: LNHNV, YYDKDF (reference sequence). CDR3 DNA sequence: TGTGCCACCAGCAGATCAAAGGCCACCACAGATACGCAGTATTTT. Residues: CATSRSKATTDTQYF.

This chain uses TRBV20-1 with TRBJ2-1; weak D call: TRBD1 (5 bases). The V gene's germline CDR1 is DFQATT and CDR2 SNEGSKA (reference sequence). Trimming took off 4 bases at V and 3 bases at J, with 7 bases between the two ends. The CDR3 is 12 amino acids. The CDR3 sequence is CSAKDNYNEQFF. The CDR3 coding sequence is TGCAGTGCTAAGGACAACTACAATGAGCAGTTCTTC.

The gene calls are TRBV20-1 and TRBJ1-1, with D maybe TRBD1 (5 bases). This CDR3 comprises 11 residues. Germline assignment: CDR1 DFQATT and CDR2 SNEGSKA (reference sequence). Trimming stripped 8 bases from V and 6 bases from J, with 13 bases between. Here the CDR3 DNA reads TGCAGTCCCAGGGTTGTGTCTGAAGCTTTCTTT. Translated: CSPRVVSEAFF.

This clonotype was counted ten times or more. The V call is TRBV5-5, the J call TRBJ2-1; TRBD2 matches at 9 bases. V trimming: 0 bases; J trimming: 4 bases; junction bases outside the gene matches: 2. Germline-derived CDR1 and CDR2 are SGHKS and YYEKEE (reference sequence). The length of the CDR3 is 15 residues. CDR3 nucleotide sequence: TGTGCCAGCAGCTTGGCTAGCGGGGTATACAATGAGCAGTTCTTC. It codes for CASSLASGVYNEQFF.

This clonotype was recorded a few times. The CDR3 region is CASSPVAGASHEQYF. For the CDR3, the DNA is TGCGCCAGCAGCCCCGTGGCGGGAGCCAGCCACGAGCAGTACTTC. The genes are TRBV5-1 and TRBJ2-7; 7 bases agree with TRBD2. Losses at the gene ends were 4 bases for V and 5 bases for J; bases not matched to a gene: 12. Germline assignment: CDR1 SGHRS and CDR2 YFSETQ. The CDR3 contains 15 residues.

The table lists this clonotype with a few counts. The V call is TRBV12-3 or TRBV12-4, the J call TRBJ2-2; 7 bases match TRBD1. The CDR3 totals 15 residues. Germline trimming cut 7 bases from V and 1 base from J; bases unmatched to any gene: 6. CDR3 in amino acids: CASIIGTENTGELFF. For the CDR3, the DNA is TGTGCCAGCATTATAGGGACAGAGAACACCGGGGAGCTGTTTTTT.

This clonotype was detected only a few times. The chain couples TRBV5-4 to TRBJ2-4, with 10 bases aligning to TRBD1. Germline V lookup: CDR1 SGHNT, CDR2 YYREEE (reference sequence). This CDR3 has 16 amino acids. Trimming cost V 2 bases and J 2 bases; bases outside gene matches: 4. The CDR3 reads CASSFGTGVTKNIQYF. DNA for the CDR3: TGTGCCAGCAGCTTTGGGACAGGGGTGACCAAAAACATTCAGTACTTC.

There are many counts of this clonotype. This chain connects TRBV20-1 to TRBJ2-1, with 10 bases matching TRBD2. The V and J ends lost 4 bases and 5 bases, in that order; junction bases with no gene match: 8. The CDR3 runs 15 residues. Germline V gene lookup returns CDR1 DFQATT and CDR2 SNEGSKA (reference sequence). CDR3 protein: CSATPGTSDHNEQFF. Here the CDR3 DNA reads TGCAGTGCTACTCCCGGGACTAGCGACCACAATGAGCAGTTCTTC.

The J gene is TRBJ2-7, the V gene TRBV12-3 or TRBV12-4, with D perhaps matching TRBD1 (5 bases). Trimming removed 2 bases from V and 3 bases from J, with 11 bases in between. CDR3 length: 14 amino acids. The CDR3 coding sequence is TGTGCCAGCAGTTTACCTGGACATTTCTACGAGCAGTACGTC. Its protein is CASSLPGHFYEQYV.